This is a list of T cell receptor beta chains from one sample in a study of blood T cell repertoires in COVID-19. Clones were read by immunoSEQ multiplex PCR, and TCRdb kept only the in-frame ones, dropping some. The repertoire holds about 360,000 clones, with around 90% as singletons. The sequencing input was peripheral blood. The receptors come from a human donor in a cohort sampled during active COVID-19. Each CDR3 is given with its conserved first and last residue. The D gene is left open where the match is weak. Size values are once, few and many counts, or a class for expanded clones, and some rows have none.

DNA	CDR3	D	size	V	J
TGTGCCATCAGTGAGTCCGTGGACTTGCGAGGGCAGTTCTTC	CAISESVDLRGQFF	NA	NA	TRBV10-3	TRBJ2-1
TGTGCCTGGGGTTTAAGGGGTGAAGAGACCCAGTACTTC	CAWGLRGEETQYF	NA	NA	TRBV30	TRBJ2-5
TGTGCCAGCAGCTCTAGGGGCAGGTCCACCCTGGGGGGCGAGCAGTACTTC	CASSSRGRSTLGGEQYF	NA	NA	TRBV28	TRBJ2-7
TGTGCCAGCAGCGCCAGACAGGGCCGGACTGAAGCTTTCTTT	CASSARQGRTEAFF	TRBD1	once	TRBV7-2	TRBJ1-1
TGCGCCAGCAGTGCTCTAGCCCTATCCTACAATGAGCAGTTCTTC	CASSALALSYNEQFF	NA	NA	TRBV10-2	TRBJ2-1
TGTGCCAGCAGCTCGACAGGACTGTCTGGAAACACCATATATTTT	CASSSTGLSGNTIYF	NA	NA	TRBV7-2	TRBJ1-3
TGTGCCAGCAGCTTAGGGTTTGGAGTCGCTGCATACACCATATATTTT	CASSLGFGVAAYTIYF	NA	NA	TRBV7-9	TRBJ1-3
TGTGCCAGCAGCGCGAGTCTAGCGGGAAACAATGAGCAGTTCTTC	CASSASLAGNNEQFF	TRBD2	NA	TRBV4-2	TRBJ2-1
TGTGCCAGTAGTGTCCCTTTGGGCGGGGGAGAGACCCAGTACTTC	CASSVPLGGGETQYF	TRBD2	NA	TRBV19	TRBJ2-5
TGCGCCAGCAGACCCAACTCGGGAGCCTACGAGCAGTACTTC	CASRPNSGAYEQYF	NA	NA	TRBV5-1	TRBJ2-7
TGCAGCGGAAGGGACACCGTCTACGAGCAGTACTTC	CSGRDTVYEQYF	NA	once	TRBV29-1	TRBJ2-7
TGTGCCAGCAGTGAAACGTTGACAGGCTCCTACGAGCAGTACTTC	CASSETLTGSYEQYF	NA	few	TRBV6-1	TRBJ2-7
TGCAGTGCTAGTGTAACTAGCGGGGTCGGCACAGATACGCAGTATTTT	CSASVTSGVGTDTQYF	TRBD2	NA	TRBV20-1	TRBJ2-3
TGTGCCAGCAGCCCAGAGGGACTAGCGGGGTACGAGCAGTACTTC	CASSPEGLAGYEQYF	TRBD2	NA	TRBV4-2	TRBJ2-7
TGTGCCAGCAGCTTAAGCCCTGGGCCCGATGAGCAGTTCTTC	CASSLSPGPDEQFF	NA	NA	TRBV3-1/TRBV3-2	TRBJ2-1
TGTGCCACCAGTGATTCCCCTTGGGGGACAGGGGACTCCTACGAGCAGTACTTC	CATSDSPWGTGDSYEQYF	TRBD1	NA	TRBV24-1	TRBJ2-7
TGTGCCAGTAGTCCCAGCGGGGGGTCGAACACCGGGGAGCTGTTTTTT	CASSPSGGSNTGELFF	TRBD2	once	TRBV19	TRBJ2-2
TGTGCCAGCAGTGCCACGTCAGGGAGGAGGAATGAAAAACTGTTTTTT	CASSATSGRRNEKLFF	NA	NA	TRBV25-1	TRBJ1-4
TGCGCCAGCAGCTTGGTGGACAGGGGGACTGAAGCTTTCTTT	CASSLVDRGTEAFF	TRBD1	NA	TRBV5-1	TRBJ1-1
TGTGCCGTGGACAGGGGGAGCTTTCCCGGGGAGCTGTTTTTT	CAVDRGSFPGELFF	TRBD1	NA	TRBV19	TRBJ2-2
TGTGCCAGCAGAGGGGGACCCAATCAGCCCCAGCATTTT	CASRGGPNQPQHF	NA	once	TRBV5-5	TRBJ1-5
TGCGCCAGCAGCCAGGGGCTACGTCAAGAGACCCAGTACTTC	CASSQGLRQETQYF	NA	NA	TRBV5-1	TRBJ2-5
TGTGCCAGCAGCTCGAGCGGAAACCCCTACGAGCAGTACTTC	CASSSSGNPYEQYF	NA	NA	TRBV5-4	TRBJ2-7
TGTGCCAGCAGTTACCCGGGGGCTAGCGGGAGGAATGAGCAGTTCTTC	CASSYPGASGRNEQFF	TRBD2	NA	TRBV6-6	TRBJ2-1
TGTGCCAGTAGTACGGGGCTAGCGGGAGACAATGAGCAGTTCTTC	CASSTGLAGDNEQFF	TRBD2	NA	TRBV19	TRBJ2-1
TGTGCCAGCAGCCAAGTCCACAGGGGAGAGACCCAGTACTTC	CASSQVHRGETQYF	TRBD1	NA	TRBV3-1/TRBV3-2	TRBJ2-5
TGTGCCAGCAGCCAACTCGGGACACCAGGAAACACCATATATTTT	CASSQLGTPGNTIYF	NA	NA	TRBV27	TRBJ1-3
TGTGCCAGCAGTTTATCGGCCCCGGGAGTCTCTGGAAACACCATATATTTT	CASSLSAPGVSGNTIYF	NA	NA	TRBV27	TRBJ1-3
TGTGCCACCAGTGGACGGGGGATAGGTGAAGCTTTCTTT	CATSGRGIGEAFF	NA	NA	TRBV24-1	TRBJ1-1
TGCGCCAGCAGCCAACTCCTAGCTTTGGGGGCCAACGTCCTGACTTTC	CASSQLLALGANVLTF	NA	few	TRBV4-1	TRBJ2-6
TGTGCCAGCAGTTATTCGAGCGGTAGCACAGATACGCAGTATTTT	CASSYSSGSTDTQYF	NA	few	TRBV6-5	TRBJ2-3
TGTGCCATCAGTGAGGGGCGGGGAGGACGCCTGGTCAATGAGCAGTTCTTC	CAISEGRGGRLVNEQFF	NA	once	TRBV10-3	TRBJ2-1
TGTGCCAGTTTGGGAGGCTGGAGAATTCCCGGGGAGCTGTTTTTT	CASLGGWRIPGELFF	NA	NA	TRBV19	TRBJ2-2
TGTGCCAGCAGAAGTACAGGGGAAAATTCACCCCTCCACTTT	CASRSTGENSPLHF	TRBD1	NA	TRBV25-1	TRBJ1-6
TGCAGCGTTGTATCTCGTTTTAGCACAGATACGCAGTATTTT	CSVVSRFSTDTQYF	NA	NA	TRBV29-1	TRBJ2-3
TGTGCCAGCAACTCTATTGAGGGCTCTGGGGCCAACGTCCTGACTTTC	CASNSIEGSGANVLTF	NA	NA	TRBV28	TRBJ2-6
TGTGCCATCAGCACTAGCGGGAGAACCGGGGAGCTGTTTTTT	CAISTSGRTGELFF	TRBD2	NA	TRBV10-3	TRBJ2-2
TGCGCCAGCAGCCAAGGTTCCCTCAGGGAGGGGGACACTGAAGCTTTCTTT	CASSQGSLREGDTEAFF	NA	NA	TRBV4-1	TRBJ1-1
TGTGCCAGTAGTAAGCTAGCGGGGTTTTACGAGCAGTACTTC	CASSKLAGFYEQYF	TRBD2	NA	TRBV19	TRBJ2-7
TGTGCCAGTAGTTGGTACAGGGGCTCGAGAGGCTACACCTTC	CASSWYRGSRGYTF	TRBD1	NA	TRBV19	TRBJ1-2
TGTGCCAGCAGCCCTGGCAGTAGGGGGCTCGGGACTGAAGCTTTCTTT	CASSPGSRGLGTEAFF	TRBD1	NA	TRBV9	TRBJ1-1
TGTGCCTGGAGTGTCTTGGCCACAGGGGGCGAGCAGTACTTC	CAWSVLATGGEQYF	TRBD1	NA	TRBV30	TRBJ2-7
TGTGCTAGCAGCCCCATACAGGGGGCCCTCACAGATACGCAGTATTTT	CASSPIQGALTDTQYF	TRBD1	NA	TRBV7-7	TRBJ2-3
TGTGCCAGCCGCGGGGGGACAATCTACGAGCAGTACTTC	CASRGGTIYEQYF	TRBD2	once	TRBV2	TRBJ2-7
TGTGCCACCAGCGACCAGCGGAGGCCCGTCACCGGGGAGCTGTTTTTT	CATSDQRRPVTGELFF	NA	NA	TRBV15	TRBJ2-2
TGCAGCGTAAGGGGCTCCTACAATGAGCAGTTCTTC	CSVRGSYNEQFF	NA	NA	TRBV29-1	TRBJ2-1
TGTGCCAGCAGCGTAGGTCCAGCGCGTCAAGAGACCCAGTACTTC	CASSVGPARQETQYF	NA	once	TRBV9	TRBJ2-5
TGTGCCAGCAGTGAATACAAACAGGCGAATGAAAAACTGTTTTTT	CASSEYKQANEKLFF	NA	NA	TRBV25-1	TRBJ1-4
TGTGCCAGCAGGCGAAGACAGGGGACGGACGGGGAGCTGTTTTTT	CASRRRQGTDGELFF	TRBD1	NA	TRBV5-4	TRBJ2-2
TGTGCCAGCAGCCCCCGGGCAGGGGGCTCCTACGAGCAGTACTTC	CASSPRAGGSYEQYF	TRBD1	NA	TRBV11-2	TRBJ2-7
TGTGCCAGCAGCCGGAACCCCGGGAGACAGACCCAGTACTTC	CASSRNPGRQTQYF	NA	once	TRBV3-1/TRBV3-2	TRBJ2-5
TGTGCCAGCAGTTCCTCGGACAGGTACAATGGCTACACCTTC	CASSSSDRYNGYTF	TRBD1	NA	TRBV27	TRBJ1-2